The following is a T cell receptor (beta chain) sequence with its context. Its antigen is currently unknown. This sample was taken from a study of beta chain features in type 1 diabetes. Study details: Sorted cells examined across all samples numbered 107,917,701. Study-level results: Patients with type 1 diabetes showed fewer VDJ junction insertions and more deletions. Sequencing of cDNA might inflate the share of cells that strongly express TCR.

Sequencing targeted expressed TCRB transcripts, as all isolated RNA had been reverse transcribed. Assay used: immunoSEQ multiplex PCR; TCRdb lists only in-frame clones, some missing. The data show about 220,000 clones, 11% seen once. Every single donor gave one heparinised blood draw, and these averaged roughly 100 mL. This CDR3 is 15 amino acids long. From germline, CDR1 is SGHAT and CDR2 FQDESV (reference sequence). With 4 bases removed from V and 4 bases from J, the gap between germline ends came to 16 bases. The TCR was taken from a young man in good health. The rearrangement links TRBV11-1 to TRBJ2-5; D remains ambiguous. What was sequenced was central memory CD4+ T cells from blood. The CDR3 loop is CASSYGLTVGETQYF. CDR3 bases: TGTGCCAGCAGCTATGGCCTTACGGTGGGAGAGACCCAGTACTTC.